The 3 T cell receptor beta chains given below trace back to one sample, sequenced in a study of blood T cell repertoires in COVID-19. Assay: immunoSEQ multiplex PCR; the TCRdb copy retains only in-frame clones and omits some. Among roughly 340,000 clones listed, more than 75% were seen once. Sequenced sample: peripheral blood. The receptor set was obtained from a woman aged 45 to 65 with COVID-19, enrolled during active disease.

The rearrangement links TRBV18 to TRBJ2-3; maybe TRBD2 (5 bases). Per the germline V gene, CDR1 is KGHSH and CDR2 is LQKENI. The V end was cut by 1 base, the J end by 1 base, with 12 bases between. The CDR3 is 16 residues long. The CDR3 DNA sequence: TGTGCCAGCTCACCACTCTCGGGGATAGGCACAGATACGCAGTATTTT. It is translated as CASSPLSGIGTDTQYF. The whole variable domain, filled in from reference TRBV18 and TRBJ2-3, reads NAGVMQNPRHLVRRRGQEARLRCSPMKGHSHVYWYRQLPEEGLKFMVYLQKENIIDESGMPKERFSAEFPKEGPSILRIQQVVRGDSAAYFCASSPLSGIGTDTQYFGPGTRLTVL.

J is TRBJ2-1 and V is TRBV9, with D possibly being TRBD1 (5 bases). CDR1 SGDLS and CDR2 YYNGEE come from the germline V gene. There are 17 residues in the CDR3. The ends were cut back, 0 bases at V and 8 bases at J, with 21 bases in the middle. In DNA form, the CDR3 reads TGTGCCAGCAGCGTAGGAAACCGGGCCCCATGGGGCGATGAGCAGTTCTTC. Its protein is CASSVGNRAPWGDEQFF. The entire variable domain, with the rest obtained from reference TRBV9 and TRBJ2-1, is as follows: DSGVTQTPKHLITATGQRVTLRCSPRSGDLSVYWYQQSLDQGLQFLIQYYNGEERAKGNILERFSAQQFPDLHSELNLSSLELGDSALYFCASSVGNRAPWGDEQFFGPGTRLTVL.

This clone was seen just once. The rearrangement uses TRBV6-5 and TRBJ1-4; D is undetermined. The CDR3 extends over 12 amino acids. Germline V gives CDR1 MNHEY, CDR2 SVGAGI. Trimming took off 6 bases at V and 4 bases at J, with 6 bases between the two ends. The CDR3 sequence is CASSRYNEKLFF. The CDR3 region has the DNA TGTGCCAGCAGCCGCTATAATGAAAAACTGTTTTTT.